Listed below are T cell receptor beta chains from one sample, sequenced in a study of blood T cell repertoires in COVID-19. The assay was immunoSEQ multiplex PCR, and TCRdb's table has in-frame clones only and misses some. The table has 280,000 or so clones, roughly 85% seen once. The material sequenced was peripheral blood. The receptor source for this set is a human donor in a cohort sampled during active COVID-19. The CDR3 runs from the conserved cysteine through the conserved F or W. A D gene is named only where the DNA matches it firmly. Clone size appears in some rows only: once, few, many, or a class for an expanded clone.

d_call: TRBD1; clone_size: NA; v_call: TRBV6-5; j_call: TRBJ1-2; cdr3_nt: TGTGCCAGCAGTTACTCGGGACAGGGCCATGGCTACACCTTC; cdr3_aa: CASSYSGQGHGYTF
d_call: NA; clone_size: once; v_call: TRBV6-6; j_call: TRBJ1-3; cdr3_nt: TGTGCCAGCAGACATGACGACAGGAGCTCTGGAAACACCATATATTTT; cdr3_aa: CASRHDDRSSGNTIYF
d_call: NA; clone_size: NA; v_call: TRBV29-1; j_call: TRBJ1-1; cdr3_nt: TGCAGCGTCCATCAGGGGAACACTGAAGCTTTCTTT; cdr3_aa: CSVHQGNTEAFF
d_call: NA; clone_size: few; v_call: TRBV19; j_call: TRBJ2-1; cdr3_nt: TGTGGTGCGGGACAGCTCAATGAGCAGTTCTTC; cdr3_aa: CGAGQLNEQFF
d_call: NA; clone_size: once; v_call: TRBV19; j_call: TRBJ2-7; cdr3_nt: TGTGCCAGTAGTGGAGCGGGCTACGAGCAGTACTTC; cdr3_aa: CASSGAGYEQYF
d_call: NA; clone_size: NA; v_call: TRBV7-2; j_call: TRBJ2-1; cdr3_nt: TGTGCCAGCAGCCCTCGGAGGGCCCTCGGGAATGAGCAGTTCTTC; cdr3_aa: CASSPRRALGNEQFF
d_call: TRBD2; clone_size: few; v_call: TRBV5-4; j_call: TRBJ2-2; cdr3_nt: TGTGCCAGCAGCGGGGGACTAGCGGGAGGAATTTCAGGGGAGCTGTTTTTT; cdr3_aa: CASSGGLAGGISGELFF
d_call: NA; clone_size: few; v_call: TRBV7-9; j_call: TRBJ2-2; cdr3_nt: TGTGCCAGCAAGAACAGTAACACCGGGGAGCTGTTTTTT; cdr3_aa: CASKNSNTGELFF
d_call: NA; clone_size: NA; v_call: TRBV19; j_call: TRBJ1-2; cdr3_nt: TGTGCCAGTAGTATAGACCCAAATCGAAGGAGTGGCTACACCTTC; cdr3_aa: CASSIDPNRRSGYTF
d_call: NA; clone_size: NA; v_call: TRBV2; j_call: TRBJ1-4; cdr3_nt: TGTGCCACCTCGCAGGGTATTAATGAAAAACTGTTTTTT; cdr3_aa: CATSQGINEKLFF